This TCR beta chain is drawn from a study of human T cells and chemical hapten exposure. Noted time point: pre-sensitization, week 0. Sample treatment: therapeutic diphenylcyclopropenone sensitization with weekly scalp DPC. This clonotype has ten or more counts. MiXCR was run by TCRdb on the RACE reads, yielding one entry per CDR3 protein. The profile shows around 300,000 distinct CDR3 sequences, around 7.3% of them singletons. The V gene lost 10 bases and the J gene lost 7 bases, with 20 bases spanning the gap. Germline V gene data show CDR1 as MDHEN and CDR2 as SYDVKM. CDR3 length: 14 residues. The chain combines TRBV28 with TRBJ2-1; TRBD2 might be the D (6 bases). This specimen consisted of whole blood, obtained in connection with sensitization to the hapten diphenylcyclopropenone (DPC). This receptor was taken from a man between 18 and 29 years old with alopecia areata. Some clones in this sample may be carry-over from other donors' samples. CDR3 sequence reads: CATKLGGSPNEQFF. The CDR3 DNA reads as TGTGCCACCAAGTTGGGGGGTTCCCCTAATGAGCAGTTCTTC.